A single sample gave rise to the 7 T cell receptor beta chains below, sequenced in a study of shared clonotypes between healthy human individuals. Sequencing was performed with immunoSEQ multiplex PCR; in TCRdb, only in-frame clones are kept and a portion is missing. The data hold 450,000 to 650,000 clones, with just over 75% observed a single time. Sequenced input: PBMCs. The source is a woman between 40 and 50 years old in good health. Some clones in this sample may be carry-over from other donors' samples.

The V call is TRBV21-1, the J call TRBJ2-7. TRBV21-1 corresponds to a pseudogene. CDR3 length equals 17 residues. CDR3 region: CASSPRTSGPLSYEQYF. The CDR3 DNA sequence: TGTGCCAGCAGCCCACGTACATCCGGGCCCCTCTCCTACGAGCAGTACTTC.

This sequence joins TRBV19 and TRBJ1-2; the match to TRBD1 covers 7 bases. There are 14 residues in the CDR3. CDR1 is LNHDA, CDR2 SQIVND, per germline (reference sequence). Trimming at V came to 3 bases and at J to 8 bases, leaving 9 bases not matched to a gene. DNA of the CDR3: TGTGCCAGTAGTATCCGGGACAGCCCGACGGGCTACACCTTC. It specifies CASSIRDSPTGYTF.

This clone was seen a handful of times. The genes are TRBV5-1 and TRBJ1-5, with 9 nucleotides matching TRBD1. The V gene end was trimmed by 3 bases and the J gene end by 5 bases; junction bases not matched to a gene: 6. The length of the CDR3 is 15 residues. The V gene's germline CDR1 is SGHRS and CDR2 YFSETQ. DNA for the CDR3: TGCGCCAGCAGCTCCGGGACAGGGAACTATCAGCCCCAGCATTTT. It is translated as CASSSGTGNYQPQHF.

Notes on this clone: Other nucleotide sequences in the sample specify the same CDR3. This chain uses TRBV19 with TRBJ2-6, with D uncertain. V was cut by 1 base and J by 0 bases, with 4 bases left in between. The CDR3 is made up of 15 amino acids. Germline loops: CDR1 LNHDA, CDR2 SQIVND (reference sequence). The CDR3 is CASSIGSSGANVLTF. Here the CDR3 DNA reads TGTGCCAGTAGTATAGGAAGCTCTGGGGCCAACGTCCTGACTTTC. Variable domain in full (rest from reference TRBV19 and TRBJ2-6): DGGITQSPKYLFRKEGQNVTLSCEQNLNHDAMYWYRQDPGQGLRLIYYSQIVNDFQKGDIAEGYSVSREKKESFPLTVTSAQKNPTAFYLCASSIGSSGANVLTFGAGSRLTVL.

A single count supports this clone. The chain recombines TRBV7-8 with TRBJ2-7; the D is unclear. Trimming took off 2 bases at V and 5 bases at J, with 7 bases between the two ends. The length of the CDR3 is 12 residues. Germline CDR1 SGHVS, CDR2 FQNEAQ. Here the CDR3 DNA reads TGTGCCAGCAGCTTAATTCAAGACGAGCAGTACTTC. It encodes CASSLIQDEQYF.

The CDR3 here is CAWSPGREGYTF. The CDR3 bases are TGTGCCTGGAGTCCCGGCAGAGAAGGCTACACCTTC. This chain joins TRBV30 and TRBJ1-2; no definite D call. CDR1 is GTSNPN and CDR2 is SVGIG in the germline V gene (reference sequence). The V end was cut by 2 bases, the J end by 8 bases, with 12 bases between. The CDR3 runs 12 residues.

With respect to this clone: Other DNA sequences in this specimen translate into the identical CDR3. The chain couples TRBV5-1 to TRBJ1-3, with 7 positions matching TRBD1. CDR3 size: 16 residues. The junction had 3 bases not matched to a gene; V was cut back by 0 bases and J by 0 bases. Germline CDR1 is SGHRS and CDR2 is YFSETQ. The CDR3 DNA reads TGCGCCAGCAGCTTGGAAGGGGGCCCCTCTGGAAACACCATATATTTT. Translation: CASSLEGGPSGNTIYF.